These 27 T cell receptor beta chains share one sample of origin, sequenced in a study of T-cell memory formation after mild COVID-19. TCRdb fed the 5' RACE reads into MiXCR, producing one record per CDR3 protein. The profile shows more than 450,000 distinct CDR3 sequences, more than 15% of them singletons. Sequences were obtained from PBMCs or a T cell subset sorted from them (not recorded which). These receptors were obtained from an adult woman who had mild COVID-19 (a few samples of this study predate the infection). Cell type and time point are not known.

A remark on this clonotype: Compared with germline, one end of the junction differs, possibly owing to a read error. The V call is TRBV7-2, the J call TRBJ2-1; maybe TRBD2 (5 bases). The germline gives CDR1 SGHTA, CDR2 FQGNSA. The CDR3 runs to 17 residues. CDR3 sequence (DNA): TGTGCCAGCAGCCTAGCATACACTGGCGGGTGGTACAATGAGCAGTTCTTC. Amino acid sequence: CASSLAYTGGWYNEQFF.

The V and J genes are TRBV7-9 and TRBJ1-4; D is possibly TRBD1 (6 bases). The ends were cut back, 4 bases at V and 9 bases at J, with 15 bases in the middle. The CDR3 runs 14 residues. CDR1 is SEHNR, CDR2 FQNEAQ, per germline (reference sequence). CDR3 loop: CASSSGRGQQKLFF. CDR3 bases: TGTGCCAGCAGCTCTGGGCGGGGGCAGCAAAAACTGTTTTTT.

This clonotype has more than one count but fewer than ten. This chain links TRBV20-1 with TRBJ2-2, with D possibly matching TRBD1 (7 bases). The V gene's germline CDR1 is DFQATT and CDR2 SNEGSKA (reference sequence). This CDR3 has 16 residues. The V and J ends lost 1 base and 3 bases respectively, with 15 bases between them. As DNA, the CDR3 is TGCAGTGCTAGAGGGGACAGATGGGGGGACACCGGGGAGCTGTTTTTT. Its protein product is CSARGDRWGDTGELFF.

The rearrangement links TRBV5-4 to TRBJ1-2; 8 bases map to TRBD1. The germline CDR1 and CDR2 sequences are SGHNT and YYREEE (reference sequence). There are 14 residues in the CDR3. The V segment lost 4 bases and the J segment 2 bases; nucleotides outside the gene matches: 4. CDR3 coding DNA: TGTGCCAGCAGCCGGGACAGGAGCAACTATGGCTACACCTTC. The encoded protein is CASSRDRSNYGYTF.

The genes are TRBV5-1 and TRBJ2-2; D remains ambiguous. Trimming removed 0 bases from V and 4 bases from J, with 7 bases in between. From germline, CDR1 is SGHRS and CDR2 YFSETQ. This CDR3 is built from 14 residues. CDR3 amino acids: CASSLVSITGELFF. CDR3 coding DNA: TGCGCCAGCAGCTTGGTGTCGATCACCGGGGAGCTGTTTTTT.

This clonotype was found a few times. The chain employs TRBV20-1 and TRBJ2-1; D remains unclear. Looked up from germline, CDR1 is DFQATT and CDR2 is SNEGSKA (reference sequence). V lost 1 base and J 5 bases, leaving 6 bases between the germline ends. This CDR3 comprises 12 residues. The CDR3 here is CSARVIHNEQFF. The CDR3 nucleotides read TGCAGTGCTAGAGTCATCCACAATGAGCAGTTCTTC.

The genes are TRBV21-1 and TRBJ2-7; the listed D gene, TRBD2, was not tested against the DNA. TRBV21-1 is classified as a pseudogene. The CDR3 sequence is 14 residues long. In DNA form, the CDR3 reads TGTGCCAGTCCCCAGCGGGAGGGCCGTAACGAGCAGTACTTC. Translation gives CASPQREGRNEQYF.

The V call is TRBV5-5, the J call TRBJ2-1; 9 bases align to TRBD2. V lost 4 bases and J lost 5; bases outside the gene matches: 7. The CDR3 length is 15 residues. Germline V gene sequence: CDR1 SGHKS, CDR2 YYEKEE (reference sequence). The CDR3 protein is CASSTTSGFNNEQFF. CDR3 coding DNA: TGTGCCAGCAGCACGACTAGCGGATTTAACAATGAGCAGTTCTTC.

This clonotype has more than one count but fewer than ten. The CDR3 here is CASSAIPGTGGRRSYNEQFF. The CDR3 region has the DNA TGTGCCAGCAGTGCTATTCCCGGGACAGGGGGAAGAAGGTCCTACAATGAGCAGTTCTTC. The chain employs TRBV2 and TRBJ2-1, with 11 bases fitting TRBD1. The CDR3 has 20 amino acids. V shed 4 bases, J shed 1 base, and the junction held 15 bases outside the gene matches. CDR1 and CDR2 from the germline V gene are SNHLY and FYNNEI.

This clonotype was seen only a few times. V and J are TRBV5-5 and TRBJ2-1, with 11 bases fitting TRBD2. The germline gives CDR1 SGHKS, CDR2 YYEKEE (reference sequence). The CDR3 contains 15 residues. Unmatched junction bases numbered 4, after V lost 4 bases and J lost 4 bases. The CDR3 loop reads CASSGLAGQYNEQFF. CDR3 DNA: TGTGCCAGCAGCGGACTAGCGGGCCAGTACAATGAGCAGTTCTTC.

The J gene is TRBJ2-5, the V gene TRBV30; a weak D match, TRBD2 (6 bases). CDR3 length: 14 residues. Germline V gives CDR1 GTSNPN, CDR2 SVGIG (reference sequence). Trimming removed 3 bases at V and 4 bases at J, with 15 bases between. CDR3: CAWSLIQGGETQYF. CDR3 nucleotides: TGTGCCTGGAGCCTGATTCAGGGAGGAGAGACCCAGTACTTC. The complete variable domain, with remaining parts taken from reference TRBV30 and TRBJ2-5, reads SQTIHQWPATLVQPVGSPLSLECTVEGTSNPNLYWYRQAAGRGLQLLFYSVGIGQISSEVPQNLSASRPQDRQFILSSKKLLLSDSGFYLCAWSLIQGGETQYFGPGTRLLVL.

The rearrangement links TRBV20-1 to TRBJ2-1; 8 bases map to TRBD2. Germline V gene sequence: CDR1 DFQATT, CDR2 SNEGSKA (reference sequence). The CDR3 is 15 residues long. V shed 5 bases and J 3 bases; nucleotides not matched to a gene: 9. The CDR3 nucleotides are TGCAGTGCTCCCCAGGCACTAGCGGACTACAATGAGCAGTTCTTC. Translated, it gives CSAPQALADYNEQFF.

The table lists this clonotype with a few counts. The chain couples TRBV19 to TRBJ1-5; D possibly corresponds to TRBD1 (6 bases). The CDR3 is made up of 15 amino acids. In germline, CDR1 is LNHDA, CDR2 SQIVND (reference sequence). V dropped 3 bases and J dropped 0 bases, with 9 bases sitting between them. The CDR3 sequence is CASSMVGASNQPQHF. The CDR3, as DNA: TGTGCCAGTAGTATGGTGGGGGCTAGCAATCAGCCCCAGCATTTT.

Only a few counts were recorded for this clonotype. The genes are TRBV7-2 and TRBJ2-3, with TRBD1 identical over 12 bases. This CDR3 has 20 residues. V was pared by 4 bases and J by 5 bases, with 19 bases of the junction left unmatched. The V gene's germline CDR1 is SGHTA and CDR2 FQGNSA. CDR3 sequence (DNA): TGTGCCAGCAGCTGGTGGGGACAGGGGGCTGGCGGGGGCGTCTTAGATACGCAGTATTTT. Translating gives CASSWWGQGAGGGVLDTQYF.

This chain joins TRBV20-1 and TRBJ2-1; D ambiguous. CDR3 length equals 14 residues. Trimming pared 5 bases from V and 1 base from J, leaving 12 bases between. Germline CDR1 and CDR2: DFQATT and SNEGSKA (reference sequence). The CDR3 bases are TGCAGTGCTGCTCATTCCGGGTCCTACAATGAGCAGTTCTTC. Translating gives CSAAHSGSYNEQFF.

CDR3 DNA sequence: TGTGCCAGCTCGCTTCTAGCGGGCTCGGTGGATACGCAGTATTTT. It is translated as CASSLLAGSVDTQYF. The chain carries TRBV18 and TRBJ2-3, with 8 bases fitting TRBD2. Looked up from germline, CDR1 is KGHSH and CDR2 is LQKENI. Trimming at V came to 6 bases and at J to 6 bases, leaving 11 bases not matched to a gene. This CDR3 has 15 residues.

The chain has TRBV10-3 and TRBJ2-1; D is possibly TRBD1 or TRBD2 (6 bases each). With 11 bases removed from V and 5 bases from J, the gap between germline ends came to 16 bases. The germline V gene has CDR1 ENHRY and CDR2 SYGVKD. The CDR3 is 13 residues long. The CDR3 nucleotides are TGTGCCGGAGGGCAGGGGATAAACAATGAGCAGTTCTTC. It is translated as CAGGQGINNEQFF.

The chain combines TRBV18 with TRBJ1-4, with D maybe TRBD1 (5 bases). The CDR3 is made up of 16 amino acids. CDR1 KGHSH and CDR2 LQKENI come from the germline V gene. V lost 5 bases, J lost 0 bases, and 13 bases lay in between. CDR3 region: CASSNSGPATNEKLFF. CDR3 nucleotides: TGTGCCAGCTCAAATTCGGGGCCTGCAACTAATGAAAAACTGTTTTTT.

This clonotype occurred many times. CDR3 sequence: CASSSGQVTDTQYF. The CDR3 DNA reads TGTGCCAGCAGCTCAGGACAGGTCACAGATACGCAGTATTTT. The V gene is TRBV7-2, the J gene TRBJ2-3; TRBD1 aligns across 7 bases. The V gene's germline CDR1 is SGHTA and CDR2 FQGNSA. This CDR3 is built from 14 residues. V dropped 4 bases and J dropped 2; count of bases not matched to a gene: 3.

There are a few counts of this clonotype. V usage is TRBV4-1 and J usage is TRBJ1-1; tentative D call: TRBD1 (6 bases). Trimming cost V 0 bases and J 1 base, with 9 bases left between them. Germline lookup yields CDR1 MGHRA and CDR2 YSYEKL. The CDR3 runs to 15 residues. The CDR3 spells CASSQEATGNTEAFF. CDR3 in DNA: TGCGCCAGCAGCCAAGAGGCGACAGGGAACACTGAAGCTTTCTTT.

The chain joins TRBV12-3 or TRBV12-4 to TRBJ2-7; 7 bases line up with TRBD1. With V trimmed by 1 base and J by 2 bases, 8 bases remained unmatched. This CDR3 is 16 amino acids long. The CDR3 here is CASSLGSTGSTYEQYF. Here the CDR3 DNA reads TGTGCCAGCAGTTTAGGGTCGACAGGGTCGACCTACGAGCAGTACTTC.

The rearrangement uses TRBV20-1 and TRBJ1-3; D unresolved. The V end lost 3 bases, the J end lost 9 bases, and 15 bases lay between the germline ends. CDR1 and CDR2 from the germline V gene are DFQATT and SNEGSKA (reference sequence). This CDR3 is 13 amino acids long. The CDR3 DNA reads as TGCAGTGCTAGCCCGACGTCCGGAGGCACCATATATTTT. It encodes CSASPTSGGTIYF.

This clonotype was seen a handful of times. This chain uses TRBV20-1 with TRBJ1-1, with D possibly being TRBD1 (5 bases). This CDR3 has 17 residues. V lost 1 base and J lost 1, with 19 bases in between. Germline CDR1 reads DFQATT; CDR2 reads SNEGSKA (reference sequence). In nucleotides, the CDR3 is TGCAGTGCTAGAGTTGGGGCCCGGGATTTCTGGAACACTGAAGCTTTCTTT. Its translation is CSARVGARDFWNTEAFF.

The V gene is TRBV23-1, the J gene TRBJ2-7; D is tentatively TRBD1 or TRBD2 (5 bases each). TRBV23-1 is reported as an ORF; its role is uncertain. This CDR3 spans 13 amino acids. Deletions cut 5 bases from V and 7 bases from J, with 15 bases between. CDR3 bases: TGCGCCAGCAGTGGGATAGGGACGTCGGAGCAGTACTTC. Encoded protein: CASSGIGTSEQYF.

This clonotype appeared a few times. The chain employs TRBV12-3 or TRBV12-4 and TRBJ2-1; 7 nucleotides agree with TRBD2. CDR3 length: 12 residues. V lost 6 bases and J lost 10; bases outside the gene matches: 6. CDR3 bases: TGTGCCAGCAGCATAGGGACTACCGAGCAGTTCTTC. Translation gives CASSIGTTEQFF.

Ten or more counts support this clonotype. In DNA, the CDR3 is TGTGCCAGCAGGCCAGAATGGGGGGCCTCCACAGATACGCAGTATTTT. It specifies CASRPEWGASTDTQYF. The chain has TRBV7-8 and TRBJ2-3; D possibly uses TRBD1 or TRBD2 (6 bases each). Trimming shortened V by 6 bases and J by 2 bases, and 18 bases separated the two germline ends. CDR1 is SGHVS and CDR2 is FQNEAQ in the germline V gene. CDR3 length: 16 residues.

The V call is TRBV7-9, the J call TRBJ2-7, with a possible D match to TRBD2 (5 bases). V lost 10 bases and J 1 base, leaving 14 bases between the germline ends. Germline-derived CDR1 and CDR2 are SEHNR and FQNEAQ (reference sequence). The CDR3 covers 13 residues. The CDR3 DNA reads as TGTGCCACCCTTACCTCGGGGTCCTACGAGCAGTACTTC. Amino acids: CATLTSGSYEQYF.